This TCR beta chain was identified in a study of shared clonotypes between healthy human individuals. Study at large: Each donor contributed plates that comprised three CD4 naive, three CD4 memory, two CD8 naive and one CD8 memory. Study-level findings and limits: Sorted-subset sequencing, rarefaction showed, was incomplete despite large depth. Roughly 5.3% of naive CD4 clonotypes were common to four donors.

Trimming took off 6 bases at V and 7 bases at J, with 21 bases between the two ends. This CDR3 has 14 amino acids. Looked up from germline, CDR1 is SQVTM and CDR2 is ANQGSEA. The test was conducted at deep level. The protocol was immunoSEQ multiplex PCR, while the TCRdb copy is restricted to in-frame clones and leaves out a portion. The table includes around 2.1 million clones, about 93% detected once. Selected positively for CCR7 and CD45RO-negative, naive CD8 cells excluded terminally differentiated effector memory CD45RA+ cells. Regarding this clone: As yet, its antigen is unknown.

The V gene is TRBV29-1, the J gene TRBJ1-1, with D possibly matching TRBD1 (5 bases). This TCR was recovered from a man between 18 and 35 years old in good health. Some clones in this sample may be carry-over from other donors' samples. The source material was naive CD8+ T cells from PBMCs. CDR3 sequence (DNA): TGCAGCGTCGAACGTGGGGCGGTAAATAATGAAGCTTTCTTT. Protein sequence: CSVERGAVNNEAFF.